This T cell receptor beta chain was sequenced for a study of control samples from healthy donors and cancer patients. Assay: immunoSEQ multiplex PCR; the TCRdb copy retains only in-frame clones and omits some. The sample contains 100,000 to 150,000 clones, 80% to 95% of which appear only once. The CDR3 totals 14 residues. CDR1 is MNHNY and CDR2 is SVGAGI in the germline V gene (reference sequence). Trimming pared 4 bases from V and 0 bases from J, leaving 7 bases between. What was sequenced was blood. This clonotype was obtained from a man between 40 and 49 years old in good health. This chain links TRBV6-6 with TRBJ1-3; D remains ambiguous. Here the CDR3 DNA reads TGTGCCAGCAGTTTGGTGGGCTCTGGAAACACCATATATTTT. Translation gives CASSLVGSGNTIYF.